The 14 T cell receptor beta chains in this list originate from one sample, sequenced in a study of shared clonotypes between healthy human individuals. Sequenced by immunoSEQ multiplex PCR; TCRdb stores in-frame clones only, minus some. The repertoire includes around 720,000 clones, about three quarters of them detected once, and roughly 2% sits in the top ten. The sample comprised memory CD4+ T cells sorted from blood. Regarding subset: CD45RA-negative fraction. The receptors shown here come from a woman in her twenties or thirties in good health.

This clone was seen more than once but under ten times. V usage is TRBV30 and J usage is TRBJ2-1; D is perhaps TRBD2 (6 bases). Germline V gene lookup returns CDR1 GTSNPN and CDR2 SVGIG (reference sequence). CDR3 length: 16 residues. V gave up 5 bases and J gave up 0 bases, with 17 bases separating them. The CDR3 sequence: CAWDGFGGSSYNEQFF. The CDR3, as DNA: TGTGCCTGGGATGGTTTTGGGGGGAGCTCCTACAATGAGCAGTTCTTC.

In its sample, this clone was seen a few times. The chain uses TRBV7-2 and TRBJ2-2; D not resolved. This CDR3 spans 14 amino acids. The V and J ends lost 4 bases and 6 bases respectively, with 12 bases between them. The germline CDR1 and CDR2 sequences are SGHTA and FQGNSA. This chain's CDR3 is CASSSFTEAGELFF. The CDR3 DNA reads TGTGCCAGCAGCTCATTCACAGAAGCCGGGGAGCTGTTTTTT.

The CDR3 here is CASSLGPIREAGNTIYF. In nucleotides, the CDR3 is TGTGCCAGCAGCTTAGGCCCCATTAGAGAGGCTGGAAACACCATATATTTT. The chain joins TRBV7-8 to TRBJ1-3; D is unresolved. Germline V CDR1 and CDR2: SGHVS, FQNEAQ. The CDR3 is 17 amino acids. Trimming cost V 1 base and J 2 bases, with 15 bases left between them. The full variable domain, with the rest looked up from reference TRBV7-8 and TRBJ1-3, is GAGVSQSPRYKVAKRGQDVALRCDPISGHVSLFWYQQALGQGPEFLTYFQNEAQLDKSGLPSDRFFAERPEGSVSTLKIQRTQQEDSAVYLCASSLGPIREAGNTIYFGEGSWLTVV.

CDR3 coding DNA: TGTGCCAGCTCACCACCACAGGGGGAGGTTGGCTACACCTTC. This sequence encodes CASSPPQGEVGYTF. The chain couples TRBV18 to TRBJ1-2; 8 bases match TRBD1. The CDR3 is made up of 14 amino acids. Germline assignment: CDR1 KGHSH and CDR2 LQKENI. Trimming at V came to 0 bases and at J to 7 bases, leaving 4 bases not matched to a gene.

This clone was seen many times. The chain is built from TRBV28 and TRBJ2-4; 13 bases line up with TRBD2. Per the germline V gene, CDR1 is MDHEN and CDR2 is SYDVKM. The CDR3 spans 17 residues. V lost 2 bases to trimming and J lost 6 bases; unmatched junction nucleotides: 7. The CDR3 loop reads CASSLRDRLAGGNIQYF. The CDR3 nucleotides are TGTGCCAGCAGTTTACGGGACAGACTAGCGGGAGGAAACATTCAGTACTTC.

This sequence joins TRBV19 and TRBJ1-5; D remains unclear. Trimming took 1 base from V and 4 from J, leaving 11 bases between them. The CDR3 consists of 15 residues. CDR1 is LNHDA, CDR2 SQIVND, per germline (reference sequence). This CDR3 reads CASSIVPAPNQPQHF. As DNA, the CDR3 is TGTGCCAGTAGTATAGTGCCGGCCCCTAATCAGCCCCAGCATTTT.

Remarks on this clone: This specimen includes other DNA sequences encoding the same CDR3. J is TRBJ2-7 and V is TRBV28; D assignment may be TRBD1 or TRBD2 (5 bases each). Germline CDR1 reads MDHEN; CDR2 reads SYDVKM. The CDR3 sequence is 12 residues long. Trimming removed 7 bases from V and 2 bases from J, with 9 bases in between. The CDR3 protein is CASNRGPYEQYF. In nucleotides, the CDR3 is TGTGCCAGCAACCGGGGCCCCTACGAGCAGTACTTC.

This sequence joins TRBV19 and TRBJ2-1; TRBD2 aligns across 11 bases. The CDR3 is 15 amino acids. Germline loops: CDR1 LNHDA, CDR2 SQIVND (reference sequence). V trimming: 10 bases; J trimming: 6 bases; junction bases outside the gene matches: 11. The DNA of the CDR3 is TGTGCCACCCGAGTTACCGGGACTAGCGGCAATGAGCAGTTCTTC. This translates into CATRVTGTSGNEQFF.

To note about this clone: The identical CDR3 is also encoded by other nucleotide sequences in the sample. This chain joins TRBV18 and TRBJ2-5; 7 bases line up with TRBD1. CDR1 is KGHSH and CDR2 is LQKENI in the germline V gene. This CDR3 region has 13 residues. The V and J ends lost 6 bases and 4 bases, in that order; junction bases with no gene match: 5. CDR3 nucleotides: TGTGCCAGCTCGCCAACAGGGGTAGAGACCCAGTACTTC. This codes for CASSPTGVETQYF.

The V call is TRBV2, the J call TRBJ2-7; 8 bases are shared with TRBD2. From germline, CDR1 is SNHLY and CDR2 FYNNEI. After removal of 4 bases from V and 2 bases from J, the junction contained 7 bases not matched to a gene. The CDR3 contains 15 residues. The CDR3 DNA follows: TGTGCCAGCAGTGGGTTTGCGGGAGGACCCTACGAGCAGTACTTC. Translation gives CASSGFAGGPYEQYF.

This chain's CDR3 is CASSSGLAGGTRQYF. Here the CDR3 DNA reads TGTGCCAGCAGTTCCGGACTAGCGGGAGGGACAAGGCAGTACTTC. The chain links TRBV28 to TRBJ2-7; 15 bases map to TRBD2. V trimming: 4 bases; J trimming: 9 bases; junction bases outside the gene matches: 7. The CDR3 has 15 amino acids. The V gene's germline CDR1 is MDHEN and CDR2 SYDVKM.

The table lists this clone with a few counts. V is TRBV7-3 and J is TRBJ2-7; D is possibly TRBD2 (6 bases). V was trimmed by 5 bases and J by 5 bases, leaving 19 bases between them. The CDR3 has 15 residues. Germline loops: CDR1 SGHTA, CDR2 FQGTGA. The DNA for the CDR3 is TGTGCCAGCAGCCCATCTGGAGGGCCTTCAGACGAGCAGTACTTC. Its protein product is CASSPSGGPSDEQYF.

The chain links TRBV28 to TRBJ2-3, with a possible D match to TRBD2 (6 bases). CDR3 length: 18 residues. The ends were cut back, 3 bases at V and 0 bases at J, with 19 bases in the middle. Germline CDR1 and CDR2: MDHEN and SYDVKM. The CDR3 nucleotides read TGTGCCAGCAGTTTTTCGGGGCGGGGAAGATCTAGCACAGATACGCAGTATTTT. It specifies CASSFSGRGRSSTDTQYF.

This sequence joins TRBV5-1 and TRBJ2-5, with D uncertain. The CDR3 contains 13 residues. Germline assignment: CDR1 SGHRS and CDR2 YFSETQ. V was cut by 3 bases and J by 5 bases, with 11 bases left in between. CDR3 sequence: CASSSLSSETQYF. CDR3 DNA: TGCGCCAGCAGCTCCCTGAGCTCGGAGACCCAGTACTTC.